The next 32 T cell receptor beta chains were all read from a single sample in a study of cytomegalovirus exposure and HLA in healthy donors. PCR was performed using 60 Vbeta and 13 Jbeta primers. Some clones are missing from TCRdb's copy, which holds only in-frame ones; the method was immunoSEQ multiplex PCR. The repertoire has about 180,000 clones, over 60% of them found once; the top ten carry 5.7%. Material: PBMCs. The receptor source for this set is a man between 35 and 55 years old in good health and CMV-seronegative.

This chain joins TRBV28 and TRBJ1-2; D not certain. The germline CDR1 and CDR2 sequences are MDHEN and SYDVKM. The V end lost 7 bases, the J end lost 8 bases, and 17 bases lay between the germline ends. The CDR3 is 13 residues long. CDR3 nucleotide sequence: TGTGCCAGCACCGTGGAACAGTCCCTAGGCTACACCTTC. It translates to CASTVEQSLGYTF.

This chain connects TRBV6-5 to TRBJ1-5; D is possibly TRBD1 (5 bases). CDR1 is MNHEY and CDR2 is SVGAGI in the germline V gene. The V and J ends lost 5 bases and 4 bases respectively, with 12 bases between them. The CDR3 totals 14 residues. The CDR3 DNA reads as TGTGCCAGCAGTGAACAGGAAGGGAATCAGCCCCAGCATTTT. Its translation is CASSEQEGNQPQHF.

The rearrangement links TRBV7-9 to TRBJ1-1; 7 nucleotides line up with TRBD1. Germline V gene lookup returns CDR1 SEHNR and CDR2 FQNEAQ (reference sequence). The CDR3 is 14 residues long. Trimming removed 4 bases from V and 10 bases from J; junction bases left unmatched: 12. CDR3 nucleotides: TGTGCCAGCAGCTCATTTAGGGGGCGCGGAGGAGCTTTCTTT. Its translation: CASSSFRGRGGAFF.

The chain carries TRBV6-5 and TRBJ2-7, with 9 bases aligning to TRBD1. The junction had 4 bases not matched to a gene; V was cut back by 0 bases and J by 4 bases. Germline assignment: CDR1 MNHEY and CDR2 SVGAGI. The CDR3 is 15 residues long. In nucleotides, the CDR3 is TGTGCCAGCAGTTACTCAACAGGGGGCTTTTACGAGCAGTACTTC. This gives the protein CASSYSTGGFYEQYF.

The V call is TRBV5-6, the J call TRBJ1-5; D may be TRBD1 (6 bases). The CDR3 loop spans 14 amino acids. Trimming removed 4 bases at V and 5 bases at J, with 13 bases between. Germline V lookup: CDR1 SGHDT, CDR2 YYEEEE. CDR3 in amino acids: CASSGGGGHQPQHF. The CDR3 DNA is TGTGCCAGCAGCGGGGGGGGCGGGCATCAGCCCCAGCATTTT.

The rearrangement uses TRBV10-2 and TRBJ1-1; the D is unclear. Germline CDR1 is WSHSY and CDR2 is SAAADI. V was cut by 9 bases and J by 7 bases, with 24 bases left in between. This CDR3 region has 15 residues. This CDR3 reads CARRGVYGGEFEAFF. CDR3 nucleotide sequence: TGCGCCAGACGGGGTGTGTACGGAGGAGAGTTTGAAGCTTTCTTT.

In this sample, this clone turned up a few times. Other DNA sequences from this sample encode an identical CDR3 as well. The chain couples TRBV7-9 to TRBJ1-1, with D hard to call. The CDR3 has 13 residues. Germline CDR1 SEHNR, CDR2 FQNEAQ (reference sequence). The V and J ends lost 3 bases and 0 bases respectively, with 5 bases between them. The CDR3 here is CASSFSVNTEAFF. The CDR3 DNA is TGTGCCAGCAGCTTCAGCGTGAACACTGAAGCTTTCTTT. Combining the CDR3 with reference TRBV7-9 and TRBJ1-1 gives the whole variable domain DTGVSQNPRHKITKRGQNVTFRCDPISEHNRLYWYRQTLGQGPEFLTYFQNEAQLEKSRLLSDRFSAERPKGSFSTLEIQRTEQGDSAMYLCASSFSVNTEAFFGQGTRLTVV.

The chain links TRBV19 to TRBJ2-1; unclear D gene. Deletions cut 6 bases from V and 4 bases from J, with 4 bases between. The CDR3 has 11 amino acids. The germline gives CDR1 LNHDA, CDR2 SQIVND (reference sequence). CDR3 protein: CASSTYNEQFF. The CDR3 nucleotides read TGTGCCAGTAGCACTTACAATGAGCAGTTCTTC.

V gene TRBV5-1 combines with J gene TRBJ2-2; D possibly corresponds to TRBD1 (6 bases). CDR1 is SGHRS, CDR2 YFSETQ, per germline. V lost 4 bases, J lost 4 bases, and 14 bases lay in between. This CDR3 has 15 residues. The CDR3 here is CASSVDGRGTGELFF. CDR3 sequence (DNA): TGCGCCAGCAGCGTCGATGGCAGGGGCACCGGGGAGCTGTTTTTT. The full variable domain, its missing parts supplied by reference TRBV5-1 and TRBJ2-2, is KAGVTQTPRYLIKTRGQQVTLSCSPISGHRSVSWYQQTPGQGLQFLFEYFSETQRNKGNFPGRFSGRQFSNSRSEMNVSTLELGDSALYLCASSVDGRGTGELFFGEGSRLTVL.

The J gene is TRBJ2-1, the V gene TRBV5-1, with 10 bases that match TRBD1. Germline CDR1 SGHRS, CDR2 YFSETQ. The CDR3 is 14 residues long. J lost 5 bases, V lost 6 bases, and 5 bases had no gene match. The CDR3 protein is CASTQGTGDNEQFF. Written as DNA, the CDR3 is TGCGCCAGCACCCAGGGGACAGGGGACAATGAGCAGTTCTTC. Based on the CDR3 plus reference TRBV5-1 and TRBJ2-1, the full variable domain is KAGVTQTPRYLIKTRGQQVTLSCSPISGHRSVSWYQQTPGQGLQFLFEYFSETQRNKGNFPGRFSGRQFSNSRSEMNVSTLELGDSALYLCASTQGTGDNEQFFGPGTRLTVL.

The V call is TRBV29-1, the J call TRBJ1-1; TRBD1 might be the D (5 bases). With 7 bases removed from V and 1 base from J, the gap between germline ends came to 10 bases. The CDR3 totals 12 residues. Per germline, CDR1 SQVTM and CDR2 ANQGSEA. CDR3 DNA sequence: TGCAGCGCGAGGGACTCGAACACTGAAGCTTTCTTT. Translating gives CSARDSNTEAFF.

This clone turned up a few times. This chain uses TRBV18 with TRBJ1-5; D unclear. Germline V CDR1 and CDR2: KGHSH, LQKENI. The CDR3 has 15 residues. V gave up 6 bases and J gave up 3 bases, with 15 bases separating them. The chain's CDR3 is CASSLHQAINQPQHF. In DNA form, the CDR3 reads TGTGCCAGCTCCCTCCACCAGGCGATCAATCAGCCCCAGCATTTT.

This chain connects TRBV4-1 to TRBJ1-2; tentatively, D is TRBD1 (6 bases). The CDR3 runs 14 residues. Trimming left V 6 bases short and J 2 bases short, with 13 bases between. Germline-derived CDR1 and CDR2 are MGHRA and YSYEKL. This CDR3 reads CASSRTGTNYGYTF. CDR3 DNA sequence: TGCGCCAGCAGTCGAACCGGGACAAACTATGGCTACACCTTC.

The V call is TRBV18, the J call TRBJ1-1, with TRBD1 identical over 7 bases. With V trimmed by 3 bases and J by 6 bases, 13 bases remained unmatched. The length of the CDR3 is 16 residues. CDR1 is KGHSH and CDR2 is LQKENI in the germline V gene. CDR3 residues: CASSPGTALVSPEAFF. The CDR3 nucleotides read TGTGCCAGCTCACCGGGGACAGCCCTGGTAAGTCCTGAAGCTTTCTTT.

This sequence joins TRBV7-6 and TRBJ2-3; D might be TRBD2 (5 bases). The germline gives CDR1 SGHVS, CDR2 FNYEAQ. The CDR3 length is 13 residues. Trimming pared 4 bases from V and 8 bases from J, leaving 13 bases between. The CDR3 region is CASSSLVGGTQYF. In DNA, the CDR3 is TGTGCCAGCAGCTCCCTGGTTGGAGGTACGCAGTATTTT.

The chain joins TRBV5-1 to TRBJ1-1; D possibly corresponds to TRBD1 (6 bases). This CDR3 has 14 residues. The V and J ends lost 0 bases and 6 bases respectively, with 12 bases between them. The germline V gene has CDR1 SGHRS and CDR2 YFSETQ. In DNA, the CDR3 is TGCGCCAGCAGCTTGGGGCAGGGGAGCGCTGAAGCTTTCTTT. Protein: CASSLGQGSAEAFF.

This clone was observed a few times. This chain uses TRBV5-1 with TRBJ2-1, with 8 nucleotides matching TRBD2. The CDR3 is 15 amino acids. V dropped 4 bases and J dropped 7; count of bases not matched to a gene: 10. Germline values: CDR1 SGHRS, CDR2 YFSETQ. CDR3 DNA: TGCGCCAGCAGCCCGTCGAGCGGGAGAGAGAATGAGCAGTTCTTC. Protein product: CASSPSSGRENEQFF. The full variable domain, completed using reference TRBV5-1 and TRBJ2-1, is KAGVTQTPRYLIKTRGQQVTLSCSPISGHRSVSWYQQTPGQGLQFLFEYFSETQRNKGNFPGRFSGRQFSNSRSEMNVSTLELGDSALYLCASSPSSGRENEQFFGPGTRLTVL.

The genes are TRBV6-5 and TRBJ2-5, with TRBD1 identical over 7 bases. The CDR3 covers 16 residues. Germline assignment: CDR1 MNHEY and CDR2 SVGAGI. The V segment lost 0 bases and the J segment 1 base; nucleotides outside the gene matches: 5. The CDR3 coding sequence is TGTGCCAGCAGTTACTCGATCCGGACAGGCCAAGAGACCCAGTACTTC. It translates to CASSYSIRTGQETQYF.

The chain has TRBV7-9 and TRBJ2-3, with TRBD2 matching over 8 bases. The CDR3 contains 16 residues. Germline loops: CDR1 SEHNR, CDR2 FQNEAQ (reference sequence). With 2 bases clipped from V and 2 bases from J, the junction kept 6 bases outside the gene matches. For the CDR3, the DNA is TGTGCCAGCAGCTTATGGAGCGGGGGATACACAGATACGCAGTATTTT. It is translated as CASSLWSGGYTDTQYF.

This clone was seen only once. The J gene is TRBJ2-1, the V gene TRBV7-3, with 8 bases lining up with TRBD1. This CDR3 is built from 14 residues. Germline-derived CDR1 and CDR2 are SGHTA and FQGTGA. V shed 5 bases and J 5 bases; nucleotides not matched to a gene: 5. Here the CDR3 DNA reads TGTGCCAGCAGCCTCTCAGGGGGCAACAATGAGCAGTTCTTC. Encoded protein: CASSLSGGNNEQFF.

V and J are TRBV5-1 and TRBJ2-2, with 11 bases aligning to TRBD1. Trimming at V came to 6 bases and at J to 6 bases, leaving 4 bases not matched to a gene. The germline V gene has CDR1 SGHRS and CDR2 YFSETQ. The CDR3 contains 14 residues. CDR3 loop: CASILDRGPGELFF. The DNA of the CDR3 is TGCGCCAGCATCCTGGACAGGGGGCCCGGGGAGCTGTTTTTT. Based on the CDR3 plus reference TRBV5-1 and TRBJ2-2, the full variable domain is KAGVTQTPRYLIKTRGQQVTLSCSPISGHRSVSWYQQTPGQGLQFLFEYFSETQRNKGNFPGRFSGRQFSNSRSEMNVSTLELGDSALYLCASILDRGPGELFFGEGSRLTVL.

The rearrangement joins TRBV18 to TRBJ2-7; D is possibly TRBD2 (5 bases). CDR1 and CDR2 (germline): KGHSH, LQKENI. Trimming removed 5 bases at V and 0 bases at J, with 8 bases between. This CDR3 region has 13 residues. The CDR3 DNA is TGTGCCAGCTCAGGGAGCAGCTCCTACGAGCAGTACTTC. As protein: CASSGSSSYEQYF.

In its sample, this clone was seen once. The genes are TRBV7-2 and TRBJ1-1; the D is unclear. This CDR3 comprises 14 residues. Germline V gene sequence: CDR1 SGHTA, CDR2 FQGNSA. The V end lost 1 base, the J end lost 0 bases, and 6 bases lay between the germline ends. CDR3 sequence: CASSLVVVNTEAFF. The CDR3 nucleotides are TGTGCCAGCAGCTTAGTAGTCGTGAACACTGAAGCTTTCTTT.

The chain joins TRBV4-1 to TRBJ1-5; 10 bases are shared with TRBD1. J lost 6 bases, V lost 1 base, and 6 bases had no gene match. CDR1 MGHRA and CDR2 YSYEKL come from the germline V gene. The CDR3 contains 16 residues. The CDR3 nucleotides are TGCGCCAGCAGCCAAGTTGTGACAGGGGGCTTTCAGCCCCAGCATTTT. Its translation: CASSQVVTGGFQPQHF.

The rearrangement uses TRBV18 and TRBJ2-1; 7 bases match TRBD1. CDR1 is KGHSH, CDR2 LQKENI, per germline. This CDR3 is 15 amino acids long. The ends lost 0 bases at V and 1 base at J; junction bases unmatched: 0. The CDR3 reads CASSPPDRSYNEQFF. CDR3 coding DNA: TGTGCCAGCTCACCACCGGACAGGTCCTACAATGAGCAGTTCTTC. The whole variable domain, remainder taken from reference TRBV18 and TRBJ2-1, is NAGVMQNPRHLVRRRGQEARLRCSPMKGHSHVYWYRQLPEEGLKFMVYLQKENIIDESGMPKERFSAEFPKEGPSILRIQQVVRGDSAAYFCASSPPDRSYNEQFFGPGTRLTVL.

The rearrangement joins TRBV7-9 to TRBJ1-2; D gene unclear. Trimming left V 5 bases short and J 6 bases short, with 22 bases between. The CDR3 is made up of 16 amino acids. Germline lookup yields CDR1 SEHNR and CDR2 FQNEAQ (reference sequence). The CDR3 here is CASSPAGGGAVHGYTF. Here the CDR3 DNA reads TGTGCCAGCAGCCCAGCTGGTGGCGGTGCGGTGCATGGCTACACCTTC.

The chain has TRBV2 and TRBJ1-4; D not certain. Deletions cut 5 bases from V and 7 bases from J, with 17 bases between. Germline assignment: CDR1 SNHLY and CDR2 FYNNEI. CDR3 length: 15 residues. The CDR3 spells CASSPMTGRGEKLFF. The CDR3, as DNA: TGTGCCAGCAGTCCAATGACGGGTCGCGGTGAAAAACTGTTTTTT.

The genes are TRBV6-5 and TRBJ2-5; D remains unclear. The J call may not be correct, given that the DNA end is closer to TRBJ2-7. CDR1 and CDR2 (germline): MNHEY, SVGAGI. The CDR3 sequence is 13 residues long. CDR3 nucleotides: TGTGCCAGCAGACGGCAGGACTCCTACGAGCAGTACTTC. Amino acid sequence: CASRRQDSYEQYF.

The rearrangement uses TRBV5-1 and TRBJ1-2; possible D gene TRBD1, 5 bases. Trimming left V 6 bases short and J 4 bases short, with 13 bases between. CDR3 length: 13 amino acids. Germline V CDR1 and CDR2: SGHRS, YFSETQ. This CDR3 is CASKTDSSYGYTF. In DNA, the CDR3 is TGCGCCAGCAAGACAGATTCCTCCTATGGCTACACCTTC.

The chain uses TRBV18 and TRBJ1-1; D perhaps matches TRBD1 (5 bases). This CDR3 region has 13 residues. The V gene lost 4 bases and the J gene lost 3 bases, with 9 bases spanning the gap. CDR1 and CDR2 from the germline V gene are KGHSH and LQKENI. This chain's CDR3 is CASSQTEDTEAFF. In DNA form, the CDR3 reads TGTGCCAGCTCACAGACAGAGGACACTGAAGCTTTCTTT.

The chain recombines TRBV7-9 with TRBJ2-7, with TRBD1 as a possible D gene (5 bases). The CDR3 has 13 residues. Trimming left V 1 base short and J 2 bases short, with 6 bases between. Germline CDR1 reads SEHNR; CDR2 reads FQNEAQ (reference sequence). Here the CDR3 reads CASSLGTPYEQYF. CDR3 bases: TGTGCCAGCAGCTTAGGGACACCCTACGAGCAGTACTTC.

This clone occurred a few times. The rearrangement links TRBV19 to TRBJ2-5, with TRBD1 matching over 9 bases. Judging by the DNA end, TRBJ2-7 fits better; the J call may be wrong. Germline CDR1 is LNHDA and CDR2 is SQIVND (reference sequence). The CDR3 spans 15 residues. The CDR3 DNA is TGTGCCAGTAGTCCACAGACAGGGGGGCCCTACGAGCAGTACTTC. Residues: CASSPQTGGPYEQYF.